The sequence of this T cell receptor (beta chain) was determined in a study of identical twins. General observations from the study: Conclusions leaned on cross-sectional statistical analysis and did not track the same donors over time.

The CDR3 is made up of 15 amino acids. Germline loops: CDR1 MNHEY, CDR2 SVGEGT. Trimming cost V 5 bases and J 8 bases, with 19 bases left between them. A single record per CDR3 protein comes from TCRdb applying MiXCR to the 5' RACE reads. The sample holds 650,000 to 800,000 distinct CDR3 sequences; about 9.4% are singletons and the top ten take 0.8% to 1%. This clonotype came up a few times. Its antigen is undetermined. These data also formed part of another study, on yellow fever vaccine responses in identical twins.

The rearrangement joins TRBV6-2 or TRBV6-3 to TRBJ2-1; tentative D call: TRBD1 (7 bases). This TCR derives from a woman aged 18 to 35 in good health. The sequencing input was PBMCs. The CDR3 nucleotides are TGTGCCAGCAGTCCAGGAGGGACAGTCGTCGATGAGCAGTTCTTC. It encodes CASSPGGTVVDEQFF.